This is a list of T cell receptor beta chains from one sample in a study of technical replicates of blood from a handful of donors. The protocol was immunoSEQ multiplex PCR, while the TCRdb copy is restricted to in-frame clones and leaves out a portion. The sample carries some 82,000 clones, around 97% recorded once. Sequencing was done on a sample of T cells isolated from PBMCs. These receptors were taken from a human donor in good health. Each CDR3 is given with its conserved first and last residue. Fields, in order: J gene, clone size, V gene, D gene, CDR3 protein, CDR3 DNA. D genes are given only for firm matches. The size field is filled for only some rows; it gives once, few, many or a size class.

TRBJ2-5 . TRBV27 TRBD2 CASSLLSSGRETQYF TGTGCCAGCAGTTTATTATCTAGCGGGAGAGAGACCCAGTACTTC
TRBJ2-7 . TRBV7-8 . CASSTTGGDYEQYF TGTGCCAGCAGCACCACCGGCGGGGACTACGAGCAGTACTTC
TRBJ1-1 once TRBV7-6 . CASSLGGGGDTEAFF TGTGCCAGCAGCTTAGGCGGGGGGGGTGACACTGAAGCTTTCTTT
TRBJ2-1 . TRBV7-9 . CASPGNASVDNEQFF TGTGCCAGCCCTGGGAACGCTAGCGTAGACAATGAGCAGTTCTTC
TRBJ2-7 . TRBV6-5 TRBD1 CASSEDRAPYEQYF TGTGCCAGCAGTGAGGACAGGGCACCCTACGAGCAGTACTTC
TRBJ2-2 . TRBV7-9 . CASSFGTGELFF TGTGCCAGCAGCTTCGGCACCGGGGAGCTGTTTTTT
TRBJ2-7 once TRBV5-1 TRBD1 CASSLSGTGGDEQYF TGCGCCAGCAGCTTGTCCGGGACAGGGGGCGACGAGCAGTACTTC
TRBJ1-2 . TRBV9 . CASSVAPSDYGYTF TGTGCCAGCAGCGTAGCGCCTTCAGACTATGGCTACACCTTC
TRBJ1-1 . TRBV6-1 . CATSVGQMNTEAFF TGTGCCACCTCCGTGGGGCAGATGAACACTGAAGCTTTCTTT
TRBJ1-2 . TRBV28 TRBD1 CASSRQWDRGPYGYTF TGTGCCAGCAGCCGACAATGGGACAGGGGACCCTATGGCTACACCTTC
TRBJ1-2 . TRBV4-1 . CASSQDLQPIDGYTF TGCGCCAGCAGCCAAGATCTACAGCCTATAGATGGCTACACCTTC
TRBJ2-3 . TRBV19 TRBD2 CASSIVAGDTQYF TGTGCCAGTAGTATAGTAGCGGGAGATACGCAGTATTTT
TRBJ2-3 . TRBV9 . CASSVVSGGTDTQYF TGTGCCAGCAGCGTAGTGTCGGGAGGCACAGATACGCAGTATTTT
TRBJ2-3 . TRBV5-4 . CASSFDSLGTDTQYF TGTGCCAGCAGCTTCGATAGTTTGGGCACAGATACGCAGTATTTT
TRBJ2-5 . TRBV5-1 TRBD1 CASSLADEGQAYRETQYF TGCGCCAGCAGCTTGGCAGACGAGGGACAGGCCTACCGGGAGACCCAGTACTTC
TRBJ2-7 . TRBV7-9 . CASSLVGASDEQYF TGTGCCAGCAGCTTAGTGGGGGCTTCGGACGAGCAGTACTTC
TRBJ1-2 . TRBV6-5 . CASSYSGALTGGYTF TGTGCCAGCAGTTACTCGGGGGCTCTAACGGGGGGCTACACCTTC
TRBJ1-1 once TRBV9 . CASSGGVGNTEAFF TGTGCCAGCAGCGGGGGGGTAGGGAACACTGAAGCTTTCTTT
TRBJ2-1 . TRBV5-6 . CASSLRGWSGEQFF TGTGCCAGCAGCTTACGGGGATGGAGTGGTGAGCAGTTCTTC
TRBJ2-3 . TRBV6-5 . CASSYSGTATDTQYF TGTGCCAGCAGTTACTCGGGCACAGCTACAGATACGCAGTATTTT
TRBJ2-5 . TRBV18 TRBD2 CASSPSGVSQETQYF TGTGCCAGCTCACCTAGCGGGGTTTCTCAAGAGACCCAGTACTTC
TRBJ1-1 . TRBV6-5 . CASSRDGGAGAFF TGTGCCAGCAGTCGGGACGGAGGGGCTGGAGCTTTCTTT
TRBJ2-2 . TRBV6-5 . CASSLGIGELFF TGTGCCAGCAGTTTGGGGATCGGGGAGCTGTTTTTT
TRBJ1-2 . TRBV27 TRBD1 CASRGQGSHYGYTF TGTGCCAGCAGAGGACAGGGGTCGCACTATGGCTACACCTTC
TRBJ1-1 . TRBV5-1 TRBD1 CASSLGDRTYTEAFF TGCGCCAGCAGCCTGGGGGACAGGACCTACACTGAAGCTTTCTTT
TRBJ2-5 . TRBV7-9 . CASSQLVRETQYF TGTGCCAGCAGCCAACTAGTACGGGAGACCCAGTACTTC
TRBJ1-4 once TRBV5-4 . CASSLGQGRNEKLFF TGTGCCAGCAGCTTGGGCCAGGGCCGTAATGAAAAACTGTTTTTT
TRBJ2-2 . TRBV6-5 TRBD1 CASRQGTGYTGELFF TGTGCCAGCAGGCAGGGGACAGGGTACACCGGGGAGCTGTTTTTT
TRBJ2-3 . TRBV27 . CASRFAGTDTQYF TGTGCCAGCAGATTTGCGGGAACAGATACGCAGTATTTT
TRBJ2-2 . TRBV18 . CASSPQGTGELFF TGTGCCAGCTCGCCCCAGGGGACCGGGGAGCTGTTTTTT
TRBJ2-3 . TRBV11-2 . CASREPSTDTQYF TGTGCCAGCAGGGAGCCTAGCACAGATACGCAGTATTTT
TRBJ1-2 . TRBV4-1 . CASSQGGRGADF TGCGCCAGCAGCCAAGGTGGCAGGGGCGCAGACTTC
TRBJ1-2 . TRBV29-1 . CSVEFLSVPNYGYTF TGCAGCGTTGAATTTCTGTCAGTTCCTAACTATGGCTACACCTTC